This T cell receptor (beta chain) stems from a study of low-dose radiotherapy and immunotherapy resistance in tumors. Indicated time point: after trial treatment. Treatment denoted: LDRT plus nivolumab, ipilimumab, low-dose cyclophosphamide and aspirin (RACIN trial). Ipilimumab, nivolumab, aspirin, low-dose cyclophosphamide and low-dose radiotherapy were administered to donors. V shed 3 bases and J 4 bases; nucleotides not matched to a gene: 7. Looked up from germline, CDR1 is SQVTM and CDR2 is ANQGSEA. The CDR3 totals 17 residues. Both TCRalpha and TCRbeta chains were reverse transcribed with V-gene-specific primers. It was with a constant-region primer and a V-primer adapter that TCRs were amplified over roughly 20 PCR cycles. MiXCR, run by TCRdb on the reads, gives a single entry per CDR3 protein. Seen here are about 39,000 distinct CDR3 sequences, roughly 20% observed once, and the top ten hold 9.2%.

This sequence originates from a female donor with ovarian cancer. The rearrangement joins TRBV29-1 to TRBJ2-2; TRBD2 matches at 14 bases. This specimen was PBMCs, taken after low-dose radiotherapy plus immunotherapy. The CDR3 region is CSVDSTSGRAVTGELFF. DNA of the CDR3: TGCAGCGTTGATTCGACTAGCGGGAGGGCCGTCACCGGGGAGCTGTTTTTT.